Detailed here is one TCR beta chain. These data come from a study of control samples from healthy donors and cancer patients. Some clones are missing from TCRdb's copy, which holds only in-frame ones; the method was immunoSEQ multiplex PCR. This sample's clone table lists some 180,000 clones. Sequencing was carried out using blood. The receptor was derived from a young woman in good health.

The CDR3 loop is CASSLATSYGYTF. The DNA of the CDR3 is TGTGCCAGCAGCTTAGCTACCTCTTATGGCTACACCTTC. The V and J genes are TRBV7-2 and TRBJ1-2; D is ambiguous. The CDR3 length is 13 residues. V was pared by 0 bases and J by 5 bases, with 7 bases between. From germline, CDR1 is SGHTA and CDR2 FQGNSA.